This TCR beta chain is from a study of blood T cell repertoires in COVID-19. Across the study: Both acute and convalescent COVID-19 samples were obtained from the United States, Italy and Spain. In each case, the material was cDNA or gDNA derived from T cells, B-cell-depleted T cells, or PBMCs.

Methods used by the authors: It was from reference gene primer amplification that nucleated cell counts were estimated. Method: immunoSEQ multiplex PCR; TCRdb's copy keeps in-frame clones and lacks some. Clone size and the V and J calls come from that table; the DNA yielded D and trimming. The sample gives just over 200,000 clones, less than 85% of which show up once; less than 6% is in the top ten. This clone was detected only once. Germline CDR1 reads SGHTA; CDR2 reads FQGNSA. Germline trimming cut 2 bases from V and 2 bases from J; bases unmatched to any gene: 11. CDR3 length: 18 amino acids. The material sequenced was peripheral blood. This sequence was found in a woman in her seventies with acute or convalescent COVID-19. The J gene is TRBJ2-2, the V gene TRBV7-2, with TRBD2 identical over 7 bases. The DNA of the CDR3 is TGTGCCAGCAGCTTAAGATCCGCAGCGGGGCACAACACCGGGGAGCTGTTTTTT. The encoded protein is CASSLRSAAGHNTGELFF.